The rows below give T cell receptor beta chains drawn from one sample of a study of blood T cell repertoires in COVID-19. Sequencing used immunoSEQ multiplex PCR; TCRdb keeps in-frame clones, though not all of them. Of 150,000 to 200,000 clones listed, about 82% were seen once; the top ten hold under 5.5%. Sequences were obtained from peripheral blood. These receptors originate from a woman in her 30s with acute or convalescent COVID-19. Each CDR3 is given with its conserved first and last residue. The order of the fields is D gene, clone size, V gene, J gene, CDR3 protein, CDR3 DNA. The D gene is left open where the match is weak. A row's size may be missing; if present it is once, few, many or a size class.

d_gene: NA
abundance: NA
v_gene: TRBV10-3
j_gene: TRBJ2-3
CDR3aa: CASLDHNTDTQYF
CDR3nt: TGTGCCAGCCTAGACCACAACACAGATACGCAGTATTTT

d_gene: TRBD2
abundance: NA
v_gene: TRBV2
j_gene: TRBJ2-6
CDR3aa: CASSGTSGGLVHGANVLTF
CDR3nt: TGTGCCAGCAGTGGAACTAGCGGGGGGCTGGTCCATGGGGCCAACGTCCTGACTTTC

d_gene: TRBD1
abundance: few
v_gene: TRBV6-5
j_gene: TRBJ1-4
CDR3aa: CASSSIDRGEKLFF
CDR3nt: TGTGCCAGCAGTTCCATTGACAGGGGTGAAAAACTGTTTTTT

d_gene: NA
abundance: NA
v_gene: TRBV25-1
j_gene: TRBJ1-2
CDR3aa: CASSEGRGFYGYTF
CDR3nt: TGTGCCAGCAGTGAAGGCAGGGGCTTCTATGGCTACACCTTC

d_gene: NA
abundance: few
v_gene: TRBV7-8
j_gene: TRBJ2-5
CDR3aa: CASSLQGRGETQYF
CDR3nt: TGTGCCAGCAGCTTACAGGGTAGGGGAGAGACCCAGTACTTC

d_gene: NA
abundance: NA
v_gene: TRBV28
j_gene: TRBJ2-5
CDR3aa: CASSSGSPFPQETQYF
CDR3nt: TGTGCCAGCAGTTCTGGGAGTCCCTTTCCCCAAGAGACCCAGTACTTC

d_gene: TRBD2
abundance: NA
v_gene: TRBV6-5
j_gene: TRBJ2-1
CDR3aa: CASSYRGTSGDEQFF
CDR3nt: TGTGCCAGCAGTTACCGCGGGACTAGCGGCGATGAGCAGTTCTTC

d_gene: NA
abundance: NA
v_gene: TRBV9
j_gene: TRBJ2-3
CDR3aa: CASSAALAETGTQYF
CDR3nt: TGTGCCAGCAGCGCCGCGTTAGCGGAAACCGGGACGCAGTATTTT

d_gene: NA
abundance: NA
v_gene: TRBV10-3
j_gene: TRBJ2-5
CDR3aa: CAITGQPQETQYF
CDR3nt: TGTGCCATCACTGGACAGCCTCAAGAGACCCAGTACTTC

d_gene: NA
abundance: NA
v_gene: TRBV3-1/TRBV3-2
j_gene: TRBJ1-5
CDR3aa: CASSTSRGGGQPQHF
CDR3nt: TGTGCCAGCAGTACCTCAAGGGGAGGCGGTCAGCCCCAGCATTTT

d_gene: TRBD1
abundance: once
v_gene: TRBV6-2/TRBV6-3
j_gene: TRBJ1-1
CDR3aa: CASNPTGRTEAFF
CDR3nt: TGTGCCAGCAACCCGACAGGGAGAACTGAAGCTTTCTTT

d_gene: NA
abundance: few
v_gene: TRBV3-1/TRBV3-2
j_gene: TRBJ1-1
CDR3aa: CASSQAHAGVETPEAFF
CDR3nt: TGTGCCAGCAGCCAAGCCCACGCAGGTGTTGAGACGCCTGAAGCTTTCTTT

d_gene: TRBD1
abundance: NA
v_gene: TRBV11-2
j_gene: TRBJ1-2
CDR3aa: CASSLALDRGRGYTF
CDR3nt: TGTGCCAGCAGCTTAGCCTTAGACAGGGGGCGAGGCTACACCTTC

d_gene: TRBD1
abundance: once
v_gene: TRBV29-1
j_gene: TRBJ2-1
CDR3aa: CSVEFGTGLDEQFF
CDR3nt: TGCAGCGTTGAATTCGGGACAGGGCTGGATGAGCAGTTCTTC

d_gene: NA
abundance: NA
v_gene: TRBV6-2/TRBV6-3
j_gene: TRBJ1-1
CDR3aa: CASSFSLAGGSTEAFF
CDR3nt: TGTGCCAGCAGTTTTTCGCTCGCGGGGGGGAGCACTGAAGCTTTCTTT

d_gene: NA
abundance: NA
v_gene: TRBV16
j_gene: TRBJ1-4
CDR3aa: CASRLSGVAEKLFF
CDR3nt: TGTGCCAGCAGACTCTCAGGGGTGGCCGAAAAACTGTTTTTT

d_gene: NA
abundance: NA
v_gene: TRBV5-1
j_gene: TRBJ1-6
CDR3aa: CASSTGGYSPLHF
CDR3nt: TGCGCCAGCAGCACGGGAGGTTATTCACCCCTCCACTTT

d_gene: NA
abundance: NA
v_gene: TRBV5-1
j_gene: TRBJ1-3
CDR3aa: CASSLGGGLSGNTIYF
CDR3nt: TGCGCCAGCAGCTTGGGTGGGGGCTTATCTGGAAACACCATATATTTT

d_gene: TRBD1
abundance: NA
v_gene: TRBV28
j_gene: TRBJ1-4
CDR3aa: CASSSLGQNYEKLFF
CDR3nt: TGTGCCAGCAGTTCCCTGGGACAGAATTATGAAAAACTGTTTTTT

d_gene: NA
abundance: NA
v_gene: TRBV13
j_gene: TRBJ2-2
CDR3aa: CASSPTGYTGELFF
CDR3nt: TGTGCCAGCAGCCCCACAGGGTACACCGGGGAGCTGTTTTTT

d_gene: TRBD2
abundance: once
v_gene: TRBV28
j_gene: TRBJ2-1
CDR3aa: CASPPPSGRAYNEQFF
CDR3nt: TGTGCCAGTCCCCCCCCCAGCGGGAGGGCCTACAATGAGCAGTTCTTC

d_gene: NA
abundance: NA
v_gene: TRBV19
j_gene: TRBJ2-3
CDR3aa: CASSFTPVLEKVGHRDTQYF
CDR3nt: TGTGCCAGTAGTTTCACCCCCGTACTAGAGAAAGTTGGGCACAGAGATACGCAGTATTTT

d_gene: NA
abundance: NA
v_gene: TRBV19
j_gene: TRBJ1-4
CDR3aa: CASSGSPGFPEKLFF
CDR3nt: TGTGCCAGTAGCGGGAGTCCAGGGTTTCCAGAAAAACTGTTTTTT

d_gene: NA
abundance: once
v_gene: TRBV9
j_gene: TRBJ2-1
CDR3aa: CASSVRSGFNEQFF
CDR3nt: TGTGCCAGCAGCGTCCGGTCAGGGTTCAATGAGCAGTTCTTC

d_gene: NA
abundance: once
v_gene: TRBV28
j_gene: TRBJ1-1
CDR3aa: CASSLRRAEAFF
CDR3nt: TGTGCCAGCAGTTTACGACGGGCTGAAGCTTTCTTT

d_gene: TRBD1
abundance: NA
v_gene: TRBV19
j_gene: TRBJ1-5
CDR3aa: CASDRGEQPQHF
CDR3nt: TGTGCCAGTGACAGGGGAGAACAGCCCCAGCATTTT

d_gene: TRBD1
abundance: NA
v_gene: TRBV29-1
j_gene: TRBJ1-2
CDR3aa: CSGSQGAGYTF
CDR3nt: TGCAGCGGATCACAGGGGGCTGGCTACACCTTC

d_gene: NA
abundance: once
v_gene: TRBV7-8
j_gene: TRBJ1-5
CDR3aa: CASSLGIQDRGNQPQHF
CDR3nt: TGTGCCAGCAGCCTGGGGATCCAGGACAGAGGCAATCAGCCCCAGCATTTT

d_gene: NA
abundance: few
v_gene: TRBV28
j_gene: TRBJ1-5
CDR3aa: CASSPKPYSNQPQHF
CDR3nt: TGTGCCAGCAGTCCTAAACCTTATAGCAATCAGCCCCAGCATTTT

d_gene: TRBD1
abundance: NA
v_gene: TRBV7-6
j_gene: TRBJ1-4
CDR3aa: CASSYGTGNEKLFF
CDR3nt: TGTGCCAGCAGCTACGGGACAGGAAATGAAAAACTGTTTTTT

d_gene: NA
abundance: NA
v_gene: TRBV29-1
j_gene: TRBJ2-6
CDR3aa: CSVRRGSGANVLTF
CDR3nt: TGCAGCGTCCGCAGGGGTTCTGGGGCCAACGTCCTGACTTTC

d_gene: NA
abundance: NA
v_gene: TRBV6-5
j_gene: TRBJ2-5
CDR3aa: CASTTPGFEETQYF
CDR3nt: TGTGCCAGCACTACCCCGGGATTCGAAGAGACCCAGTACTTC

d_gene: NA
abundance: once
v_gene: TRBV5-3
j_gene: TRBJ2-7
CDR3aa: CARSLPGLIEQYF
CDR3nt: TGTGCCAGAAGCTTGCCAGGTCTTATAGAGCAGTACTTC

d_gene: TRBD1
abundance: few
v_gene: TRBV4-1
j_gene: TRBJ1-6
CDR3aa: CASSQEGQGGSPLHF
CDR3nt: TGCGCCAGCAGCCAAGAAGGACAGGGTGGTTCACCCCTCCACTTT

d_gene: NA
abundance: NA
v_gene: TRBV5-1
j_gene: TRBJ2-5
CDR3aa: CASSLQGDETQYF
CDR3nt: TGCGCCAGCAGCCTACAGGGCGACGAGACCCAGTACTTC

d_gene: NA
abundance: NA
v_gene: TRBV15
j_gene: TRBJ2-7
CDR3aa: CATSRGGGSAYEQYF
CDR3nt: TGTGCCACCAGCAGAGGAGGCGGATCTGCCTACGAGCAGTACTTC

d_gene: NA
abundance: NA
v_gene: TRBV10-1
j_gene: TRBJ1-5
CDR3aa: CASSEFGDRVIRGQPQHF
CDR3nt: TGCGCCAGCAGTGAATTTGGTGACCGTGTAATCAGGGGACAGCCCCAGCATTTT

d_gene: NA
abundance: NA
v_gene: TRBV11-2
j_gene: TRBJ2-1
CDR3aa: CASSLAAASREQFF
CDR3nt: TGTGCCAGCAGCTTGGCGGCGGCTTCGCGTGAGCAGTTCTTC

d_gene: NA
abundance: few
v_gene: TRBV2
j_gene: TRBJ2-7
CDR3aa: CASSVQGTREEQYF
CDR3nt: TGTGCCAGCAGCGTACAGGGGACTAGGGAAGAGCAGTACTTC

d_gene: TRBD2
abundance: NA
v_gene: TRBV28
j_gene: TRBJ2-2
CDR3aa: CASSPLAGGTLYDGELFF
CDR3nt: TGTGCCAGCAGTCCCCTAGCGGGGGGAACACTCTACGACGGGGAGCTGTTTTTT

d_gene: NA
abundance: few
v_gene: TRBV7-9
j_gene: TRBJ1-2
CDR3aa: CASSRGETHYGYTF
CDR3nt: TGTGCCAGCAGCCGAGGTGAGACCCACTATGGCTACACCTTC

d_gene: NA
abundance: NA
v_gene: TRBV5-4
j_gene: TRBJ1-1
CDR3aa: CASSPLGQGSNTEAFF
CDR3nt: TGTGCCAGCAGCCCCCTGGGGCAGGGATCGAACACTGAAGCTTTCTTT

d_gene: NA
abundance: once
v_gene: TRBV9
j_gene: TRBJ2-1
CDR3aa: CASSVEVESRNEQFF
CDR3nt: TGTGCCAGCAGCGTAGAAGTAGAGTCTAGGAATGAGCAGTTCTTC

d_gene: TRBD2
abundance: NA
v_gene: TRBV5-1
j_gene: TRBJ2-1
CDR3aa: CASSQILAGGHFF
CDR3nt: TGCGCCAGCAGCCAGATACTAGCGGGGGGGCACTTCTTC

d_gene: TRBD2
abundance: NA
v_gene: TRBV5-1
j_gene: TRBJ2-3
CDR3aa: CASSLATSGIRGTDTQYF
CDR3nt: TGCGCCAGCAGCTTGGCTACTAGCGGGATACGGGGTACAGATACGCAGTATTTT

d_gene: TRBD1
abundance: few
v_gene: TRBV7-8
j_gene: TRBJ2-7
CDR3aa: CASSAYQGAYEQYF
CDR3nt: TGTGCCAGCAGCGCCTACCAGGGGGCCTACGAGCAGTACTTC

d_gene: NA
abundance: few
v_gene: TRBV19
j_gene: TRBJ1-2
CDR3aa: CASSRRGVNGYTF
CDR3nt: TGTGCCAGTAGTAGACGCGGGGTAAATGGCTACACCTTC

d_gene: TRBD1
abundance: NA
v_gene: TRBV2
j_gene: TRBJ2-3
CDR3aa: CASSRNPGQGQADTQYF
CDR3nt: TGTGCCAGCAGCAGAAATCCTGGACAGGGGCAAGCAGATACGCAGTATTTT